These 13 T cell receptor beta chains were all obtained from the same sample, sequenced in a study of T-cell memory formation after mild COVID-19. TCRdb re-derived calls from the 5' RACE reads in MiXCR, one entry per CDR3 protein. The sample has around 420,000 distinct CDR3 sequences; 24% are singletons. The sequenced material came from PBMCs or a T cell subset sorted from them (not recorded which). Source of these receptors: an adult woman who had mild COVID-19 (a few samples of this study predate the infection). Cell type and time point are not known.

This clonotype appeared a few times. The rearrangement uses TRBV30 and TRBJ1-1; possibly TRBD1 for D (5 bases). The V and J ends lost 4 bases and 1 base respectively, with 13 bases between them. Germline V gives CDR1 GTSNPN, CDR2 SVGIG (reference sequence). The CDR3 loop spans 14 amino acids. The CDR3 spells CAWTPGRWNTEAFF. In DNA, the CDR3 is TGTGCCTGGACTCCGGGACGGTGGAACACTGAAGCTTTCTTT.

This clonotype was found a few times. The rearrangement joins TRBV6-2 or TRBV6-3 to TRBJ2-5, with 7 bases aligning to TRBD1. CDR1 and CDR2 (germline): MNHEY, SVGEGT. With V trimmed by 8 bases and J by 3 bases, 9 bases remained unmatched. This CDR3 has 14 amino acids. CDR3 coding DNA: TGTGCCAGCTCCAGGGACAGTCTCGAAGAGACCCAGTACTTC. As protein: CASSRDSLEETQYF.

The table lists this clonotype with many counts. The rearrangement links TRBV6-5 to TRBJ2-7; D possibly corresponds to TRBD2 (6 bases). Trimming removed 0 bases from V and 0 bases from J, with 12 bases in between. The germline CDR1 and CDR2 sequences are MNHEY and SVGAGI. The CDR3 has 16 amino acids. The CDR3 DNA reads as TGTGCCAGCAGTTACTCGAGGCTAGCGTACTCCTACGAGCAGTACTTC. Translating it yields CASSYSRLAYSYEQYF.

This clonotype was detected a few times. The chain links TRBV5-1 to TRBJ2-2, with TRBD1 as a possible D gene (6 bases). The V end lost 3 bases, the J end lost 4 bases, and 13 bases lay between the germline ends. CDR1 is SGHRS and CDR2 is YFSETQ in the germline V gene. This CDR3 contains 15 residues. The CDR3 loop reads CASSSGHWGTGELFF. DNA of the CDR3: TGCGCCAGCAGCTCGGGACACTGGGGCACCGGGGAGCTGTTTTTT.

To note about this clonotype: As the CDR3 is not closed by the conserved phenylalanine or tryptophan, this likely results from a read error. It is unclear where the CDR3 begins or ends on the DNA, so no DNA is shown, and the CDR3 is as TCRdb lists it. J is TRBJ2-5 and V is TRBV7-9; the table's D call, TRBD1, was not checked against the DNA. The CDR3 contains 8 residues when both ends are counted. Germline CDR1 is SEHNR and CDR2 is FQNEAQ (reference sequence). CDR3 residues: CASSPGTA.

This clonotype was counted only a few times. The CDR3 region is CAIKGALNEKLFF. The CDR3 region has the DNA TGTGCCATCAAAGGCGCACTAAATGAAAAACTGTTTTTT. J is TRBJ1-4 and V is TRBV10-3, with unresolved D. The germline V and J ends were trimmed by 7 bases and 5 bases, with 11 bases remaining between them. The CDR3 runs 13 residues. Germline CDR1 ENHRY, CDR2 SYGVKD.

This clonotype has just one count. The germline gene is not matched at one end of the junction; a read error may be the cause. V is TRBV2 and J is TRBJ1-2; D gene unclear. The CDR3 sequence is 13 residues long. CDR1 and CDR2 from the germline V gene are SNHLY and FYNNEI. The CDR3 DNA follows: TGTGACAGCAGTGAGGAACAGATCTATGGCTACACCTTC. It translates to CDSSEEQIYGYTF. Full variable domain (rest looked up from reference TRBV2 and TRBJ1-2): EPEVTQTPSHQVTQMGQEVILRCVPISNHLYFYWYRQILGQKVEFLVSFYNNEISEKSEIFDDQFSVERPDGSNFTLKIRSTKLEDSAMYFCDSSEEQIYGYTFGSGTRLTVV.

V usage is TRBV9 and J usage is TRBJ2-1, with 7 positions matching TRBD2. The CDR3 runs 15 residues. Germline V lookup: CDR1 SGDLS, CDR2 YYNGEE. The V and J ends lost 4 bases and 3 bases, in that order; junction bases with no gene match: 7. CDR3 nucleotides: TGTGCCAGCAGCCGGGCTAGCGGAATCTACAATGAGCAGTTCTTC. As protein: CASSRASGIYNEQFF.

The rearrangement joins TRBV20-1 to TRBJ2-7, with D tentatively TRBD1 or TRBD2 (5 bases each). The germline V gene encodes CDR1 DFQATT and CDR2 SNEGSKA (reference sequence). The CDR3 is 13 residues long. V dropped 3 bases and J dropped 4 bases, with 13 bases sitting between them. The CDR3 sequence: CSARGPGRYEQYF. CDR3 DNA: TGCAGTGCTAGGGGCCCGGGGCGGTACGAGCAGTACTTC.

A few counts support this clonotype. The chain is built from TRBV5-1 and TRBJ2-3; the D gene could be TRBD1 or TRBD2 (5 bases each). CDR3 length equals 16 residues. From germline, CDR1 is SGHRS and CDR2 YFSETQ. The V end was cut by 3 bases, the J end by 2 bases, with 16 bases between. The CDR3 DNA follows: TGCGCCAGCAGCTACCGCCGGGACGCCCCCACAGATACGCAGTATTTT. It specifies CASSYRRDAPTDTQYF.

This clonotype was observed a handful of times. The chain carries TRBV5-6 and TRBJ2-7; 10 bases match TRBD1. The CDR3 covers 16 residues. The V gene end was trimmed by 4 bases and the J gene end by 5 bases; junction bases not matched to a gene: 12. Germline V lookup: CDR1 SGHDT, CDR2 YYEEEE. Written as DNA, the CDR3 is TGTGCCAGCAGCCGGGACAGGGGATTATTACTCCACGAGCAGTACTTC. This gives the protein CASSRDRGLLLHEQYF.

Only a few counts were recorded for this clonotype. The CDR3 bases are TGTGCCAGCAGCTCCACTAGCGGGAGCTTCTACGAGCAGTACTTC. Translated, it gives CASSSTSGSFYEQYF. This chain uses TRBV7-6 with TRBJ2-7; 11 nucleotides match TRBD2. V lost 4 bases and J lost 3; bases outside the gene matches: 5. Per the germline V gene, CDR1 is SGHVS and CDR2 is FNYEAQ. CDR3 length: 15 residues.

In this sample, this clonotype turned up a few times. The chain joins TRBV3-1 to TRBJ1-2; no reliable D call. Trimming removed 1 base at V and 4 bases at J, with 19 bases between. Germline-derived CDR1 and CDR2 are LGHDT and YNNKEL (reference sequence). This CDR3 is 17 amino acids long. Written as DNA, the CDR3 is TGTGCCAGCAGCCAAGGGTTCCACGGAGCGAGTGGCTATGGCTACACCTTC. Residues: CASSQGFHGASGYGYTF.